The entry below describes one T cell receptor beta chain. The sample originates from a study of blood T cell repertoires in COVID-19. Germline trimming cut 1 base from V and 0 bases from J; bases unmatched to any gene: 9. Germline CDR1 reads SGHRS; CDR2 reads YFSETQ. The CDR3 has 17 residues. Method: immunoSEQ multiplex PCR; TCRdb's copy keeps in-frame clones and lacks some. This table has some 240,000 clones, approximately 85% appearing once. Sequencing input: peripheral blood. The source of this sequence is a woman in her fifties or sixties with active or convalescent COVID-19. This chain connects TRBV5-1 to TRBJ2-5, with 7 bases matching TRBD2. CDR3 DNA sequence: TGCGCCAGCAGCTTGCGAGAAGCGGGGCGATACCAAGAGACCCAGTACTTC. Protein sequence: CASSLREAGRYQETQYF.